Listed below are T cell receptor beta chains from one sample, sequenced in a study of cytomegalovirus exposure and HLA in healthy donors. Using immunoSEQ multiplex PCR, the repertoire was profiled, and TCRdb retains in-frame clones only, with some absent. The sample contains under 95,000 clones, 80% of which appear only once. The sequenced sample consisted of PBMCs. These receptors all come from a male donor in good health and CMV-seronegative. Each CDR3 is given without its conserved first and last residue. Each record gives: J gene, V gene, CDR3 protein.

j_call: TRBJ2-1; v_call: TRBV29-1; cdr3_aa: SVQGYNEQF
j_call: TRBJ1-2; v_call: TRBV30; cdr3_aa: AWRLGQDYGYT
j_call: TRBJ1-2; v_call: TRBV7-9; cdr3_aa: SSRGLVYGYT
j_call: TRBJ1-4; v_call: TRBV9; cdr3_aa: ASSVDYRENEKLF
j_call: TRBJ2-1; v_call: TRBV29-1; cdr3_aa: SAGLAGGVNEQF
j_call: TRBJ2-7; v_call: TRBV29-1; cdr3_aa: SVQQSSYEQY
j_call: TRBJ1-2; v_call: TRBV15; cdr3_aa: ATSTENRVRYGYP
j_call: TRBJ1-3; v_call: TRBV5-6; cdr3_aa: ASSLLQGASGNTIY
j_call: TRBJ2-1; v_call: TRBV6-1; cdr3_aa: ASRWTGNEQF
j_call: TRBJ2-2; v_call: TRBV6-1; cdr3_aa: ASSRGLGGAGELF
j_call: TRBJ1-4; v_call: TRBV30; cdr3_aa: AWSVHSSGTRGSKEKLF
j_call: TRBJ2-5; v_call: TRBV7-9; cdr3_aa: ASSPGLGGETQY
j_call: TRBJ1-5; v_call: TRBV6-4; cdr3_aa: ASSEPTGVGQPQH
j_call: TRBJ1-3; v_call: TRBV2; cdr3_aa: ASATGNTIY
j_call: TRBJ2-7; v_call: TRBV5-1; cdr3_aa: ASSPGQGGGEQY
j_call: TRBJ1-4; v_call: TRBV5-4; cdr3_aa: ASSAAGYEKLF
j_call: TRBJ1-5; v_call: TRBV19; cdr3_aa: ASSIDGGAGHQPQH
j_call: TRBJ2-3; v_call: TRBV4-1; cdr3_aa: ASSQVLTDTQY
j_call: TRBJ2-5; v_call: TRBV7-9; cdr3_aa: ASSSLTSGQETQY
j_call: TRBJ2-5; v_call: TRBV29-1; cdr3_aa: SVEDPLSGVERQETQY
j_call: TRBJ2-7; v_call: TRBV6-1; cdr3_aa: ASRSLAGDEQY
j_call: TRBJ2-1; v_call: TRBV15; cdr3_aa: ATSRGGRGGDNEQF